This T cell receptor (beta chain) was identified during a study of blood T cells in healthy people across ages. Alongside a J-beta primer mix, a sample-barcoded 5' primer served in a second PCR lasting about 6 to 11 cycles. Every cDNA molecule carried a tag from a template-switch adaptor bearing 12 random nucleotides. TCRdb re-called the 5' RACE reads through MiXCR, storing one row per CDR3 protein. The table has about 560,000 distinct CDR3 sequences, 27% seen once. In germline, CDR1 is SQVTM, CDR2 ANQGSEA. This CDR3 spans 16 amino acids. J was trimmed by 0 bases and V by 3 bases; bases with no gene match: 8. The sample was also linked to a second study, of T cells of mothers and their children. As that study records: The entire RNA extract went into cDNA synthesis at approximately 1.5 ug per 15 ul.

The origin of this receptor is a boy between 2 and 15 years old in good health. The rearrangement joins TRBV29-1 to TRBJ1-1, with 9 positions matching TRBD1. The specimen sequenced was blood. The DNA for the CDR3 is TGCAGCGTTGAGCTACAGGGGGCTCCTTTGAACACTGAAGCTTTCTTT. Translating it yields CSVELQGAPLNTEAFF.